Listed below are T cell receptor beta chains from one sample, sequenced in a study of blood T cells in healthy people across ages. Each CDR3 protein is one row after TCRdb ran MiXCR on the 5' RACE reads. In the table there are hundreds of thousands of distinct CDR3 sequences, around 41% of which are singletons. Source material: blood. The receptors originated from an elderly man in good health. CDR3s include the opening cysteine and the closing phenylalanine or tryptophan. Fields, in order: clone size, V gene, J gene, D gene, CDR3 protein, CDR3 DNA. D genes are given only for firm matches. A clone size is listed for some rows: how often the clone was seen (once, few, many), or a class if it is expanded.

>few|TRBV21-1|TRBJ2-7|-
CASNPPPLQEQYF
TGTGCCAGCAACCCCCCACCACTTCAAGAGCAGTACTTC
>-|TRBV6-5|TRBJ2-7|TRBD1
CASAGKGTGGYEQYF
TGTGCCAGCGCTGGGAAGGGGACAGGGGGCTACGAGCAGTACTTC
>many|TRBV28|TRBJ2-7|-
CASSFGRTYEQYF
TGTGCCAGCAGTTTCGGACGGACCTACGAGCAGTACTTC
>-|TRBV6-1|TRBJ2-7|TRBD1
CASSGAGTGLYEQYF
TGTGCCAGCAGTGGCGCCGGGACAGGTCTCTACGAGCAGTACTTC
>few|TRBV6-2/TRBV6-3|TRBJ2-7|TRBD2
CASKRTSGSYEQYF
TGTGCCAGCAAGCGGACTAGCGGGAGTTACGAGCAGTACTTC
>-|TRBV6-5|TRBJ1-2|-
CASSRSRGGYGYTF
TGTGCCAGCAGCCGATCACGGGGGGGCTATGGCTACACCTTC
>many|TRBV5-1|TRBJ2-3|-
CASSTGGTDTQYF
TGCGCCAGCAGCACCGGGGGCACAGATACGCAGTATTTT
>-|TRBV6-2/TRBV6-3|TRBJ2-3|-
CASSYLNTDTQYF
TGTGCCAGCAGTTACCTGAACACAGATACGCAGTATTTT
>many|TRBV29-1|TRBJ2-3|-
CSVDVDSTDTQYF
TGCAGCGTTGATGTGGACAGCACAGATACGCAGTATTTT
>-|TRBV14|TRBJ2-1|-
CASSTGTSRRMEQFF
TGTGCCAGCAGCACCGGGACATCGAGGCGTATGGAGCAGTTCTTC
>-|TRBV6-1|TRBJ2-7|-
CASIPQGFYEQYF
TGTGCCAGCATTCCTCAGGGCTTCTACGAGCAGTACTTC
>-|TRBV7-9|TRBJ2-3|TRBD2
CASSLLSGRADTQYF
TGTGCCAGCAGCTTGCTTAGCGGGAGAGCAGATACGCAGTATTTT
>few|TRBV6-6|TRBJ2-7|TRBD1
CASRWTGLVNEQYF
TGTGCCAGCAGGTGGACAGGGTTAGTTAACGAGCAGTACTTC
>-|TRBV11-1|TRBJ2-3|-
CASSLEEGLTDTQYF
TGTGCCAGCAGCTTAGAGGAGGGGCTCACAGATACGCAGTATTTT
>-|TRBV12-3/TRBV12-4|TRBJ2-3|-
CASSANQETQYTDTQYF
TGTGCCAGCAGTGCTAACCAAGAGACCCAGTACACAGATACGCAATATTTT
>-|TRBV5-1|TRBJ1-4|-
CASSFSSPSKEKLFF
TGCGCCAGCAGCTTCTCCAGCCCGTCTAAGGAAAAACTGTTTTTT
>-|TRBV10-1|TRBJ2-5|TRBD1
CASSESQGARKTQYF
TGCGCCAGCAGTGAGTCCCAGGGGGCGAGGAAGACCCAGTACTTC
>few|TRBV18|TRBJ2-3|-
CASSPGSRTDTQYF
TGTGCCAGCTCACCCGGGAGCAGAACAGATACGCAGTATTTT
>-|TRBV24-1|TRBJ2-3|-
CATSDLGGLGTDTQYF
TGTGCCACCAGTGATTTAGGGGGGTTGGGAACAGATACGCAGTATTTT
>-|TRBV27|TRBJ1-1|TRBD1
CASSRQGLMNTEAFF
TGTGCCAGCAGCCGACAGGGCCTAATGAACACTGAAGCTTTCTTT
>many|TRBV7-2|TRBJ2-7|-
CASSRRADSYEQYF
TGTGCCAGCAGCCGTCGGGCAGATTCCTACGAGCAGTACTTC
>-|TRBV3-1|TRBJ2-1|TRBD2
CASSPLAGDSYNEQFF
TGTGCCAGCAGCCCACTAGCGGGAGACTCCTACAATGAGCAGTTCTTC
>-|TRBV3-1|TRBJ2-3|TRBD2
CASRTGTSGFEDTQYF
TGTGCCAGCAGAACCGGGACTAGCGGGTTTGAAGATACGCAGTATTTT
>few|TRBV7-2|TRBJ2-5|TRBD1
CASSLNAGGTQETQYF
TGTGCCAGCAGCTTAAACGCAGGGGGAACCCAAGAGACCCAGTACTTC
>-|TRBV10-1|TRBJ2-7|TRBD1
CASSEDRGPYEQYF
TGCGCCAGCAGTGAGGACAGGGGACCCTACGAGCAGTACTTC
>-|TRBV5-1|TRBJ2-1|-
CASSLGPQENNEQFF
TGCGCCAGCAGCTTGGGACCCCAAGAGAACAATGAGCAGTTCTTC
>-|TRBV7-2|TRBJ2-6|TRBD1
CASSGFPGQGASGANVLTF
TGTGCCAGCAGCGGATTTCCGGGACAGGGGGCGTCTGGGGCCAACGTCCTGACTTTC